This T cell receptor beta chain was captured by sequencing in a study of blood T cell repertoires in COVID-19. Overall study context: From T cells, B-cell-depleted T cells, or PBMCs came the material, which was cDNA or gDNA.

Produced via immunoSEQ multiplex PCR; TCRdb's table is partial and in-frame only. The sample lists about 120,000 clones; 80% to 90% were seen once. CDR1 and CDR2 (germline): SGHTA, FQGTGA. After removal of 4 bases from V and 5 bases from J, the junction contained 3 bases not matched to a gene. The CDR3 length is 16 residues. In this sample, this clone turned up once. Input material: peripheral blood. The chain joins TRBV7-3 to TRBJ2-2; 14 bases agree with TRBD2. The sequence derives from a man between 65 and 85 years old with active or convalescent COVID-19. CDR3 DNA: TGTGCCAGCAGCTCGGGACTAGCGGGGGTTACCGGGGAGCTGTTTTTT. Translated, it gives CASSSGLAGVTGELFF.